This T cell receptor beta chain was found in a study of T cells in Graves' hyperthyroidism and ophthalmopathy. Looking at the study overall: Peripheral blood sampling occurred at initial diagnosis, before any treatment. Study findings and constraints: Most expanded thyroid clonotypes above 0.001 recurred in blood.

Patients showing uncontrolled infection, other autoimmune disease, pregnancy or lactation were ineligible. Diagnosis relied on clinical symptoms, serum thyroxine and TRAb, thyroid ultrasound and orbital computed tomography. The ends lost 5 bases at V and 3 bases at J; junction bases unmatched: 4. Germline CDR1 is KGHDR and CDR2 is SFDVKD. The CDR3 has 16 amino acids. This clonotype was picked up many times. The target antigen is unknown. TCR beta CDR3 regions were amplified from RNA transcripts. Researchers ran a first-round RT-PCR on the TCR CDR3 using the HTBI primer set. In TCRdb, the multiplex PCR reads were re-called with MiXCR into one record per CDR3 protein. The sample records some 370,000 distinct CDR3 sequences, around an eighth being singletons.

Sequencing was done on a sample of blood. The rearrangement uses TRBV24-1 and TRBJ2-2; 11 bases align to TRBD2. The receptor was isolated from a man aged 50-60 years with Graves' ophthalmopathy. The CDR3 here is CATSGISGRDTGELFF. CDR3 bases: TGTGCCACCAGTGGTATTAGCGGGAGGGACACCGGGGAGCTGTTTTTT.